This T cell receptor (beta chain) is drawn from a study of T cell responses to AZD1222 COVID-19 vaccine. Study outcomes and limitations: Baseline testing showed seropositivity in only six or seven AZD1222 recipients. Donors were chiefly white British, with a greater number of females, and clonal diversity was perhaps underestimated.

On this clone: Its antigen is unidentified.

Method: immunoSEQ multiplex PCR; TCRdb's copy keeps in-frame clones and lacks some. The sample contains 130,000 to 150,000 clones, about 91% of which appear only once. In germline, CDR1 is SGHTA, CDR2 FQGNSA. The CDR3 covers 18 residues. V was shortened by 5 bases and J by 4 bases, with 26 bases between the two germline ends. The specimen comprised peripheral blood, sampled on day 0 of MenACWY control vaccination. This sequence joins TRBV7-2 and TRBJ2-5; TRBD2 might be the D (7 bases). This clonotype was sampled from an adult in good health. As DNA, the CDR3 is TGTGCCAGCAGCCCGGGGATTTTGGGGGGGGCAGGTGGAGAGACCCAGTACTTC. As protein: CASSPGILGGAGGETQYF.